A selection of T cell receptor beta chains follows, all from one sample in a study of cytomegalovirus exposure and HLA in healthy donors. The data were produced by immunoSEQ multiplex PCR, yet TCRdb's version contains in-frame clones alone and is incomplete. The data hold tens of thousands of clones, with 82% observed a single time. The specimen sequenced was PBMCs. These receptors all stem from a middle-aged man in good health and CMV-seronegative. Both conserved end residues are part of each CDR3. A D gene is named only where the DNA matches it firmly. Some rows mark clone size as missing; the rest say once, few, many or name a class of expanded clone.

j_gene,d_gene,v_gene,abundance,CDR3nt,CDR3aa
TRBJ2-5,.,TRBV5-4,.,TGTGCCAGCAGCTTGGCCGATACTCAAGAGACCCAGTACTTC,CASSLADTQETQYF
TRBJ1-1,.,TRBV27,.,TGTGCCAGCAGTTCTCTTGGGCCGAACACTGAAGCTTTCTTT,CASSSLGPNTEAFF
TRBJ2-7,.,TRBV4-1,.,TGCGCCAGCAGCCAAGGCCCCCTGCGGGGGCCCTCCTACGAGCAGTACTTC,CASSQGPLRGPSYEQYF
TRBJ2-4,TRBD1,TRBV2,.,TGTGCCAGCCGGTTCGGGACAGGGCGAAACATTCAGTACTTC,CASRFGTGRNIQYF
TRBJ2-4,.,TRBV4-1,.,TGCGCCAGCAGCCAACCGGGAGCTAGGAACATTCAGTACTTC,CASSQPGARNIQYF
TRBJ1-2,TRBD1,TRBV30,.,TGTGCCTGGAGTTTTACCTCACAGGGGCTGTTAAACTATGGCTACACCTTC,CAWSFTSQGLLNYGYTF
TRBJ2-1,TRBD2,TRBV6-5,.,TGTGCCAGCAAGGCTAGCGGGGAAAATGAGCAGTTCTTC,CASKASGENEQFF
TRBJ1-3,.,TRBV28,.,TGTGCCACCTCAGGGCCCGTCGGAAACACCATATATTTT,CATSGPVGNTIYF
TRBJ2-1,TRBD1,TRBV7-3,few,TGTGCCAGCAGCTCCCCACAGGGGGCGAATAGGGATGAGCAGTTCTTC,CASSSPQGANRDEQFF
TRBJ1-5,.,TRBV5-1,.,TGCGCCAGCAGCTTACAGGGCGGCAATCAGCCCCAGCATTTT,CASSLQGGNQPQHF
TRBJ2-5,.,TRBV18,.,TGTGCCAGCTCACCAGGGCACCGGGAGGAGACCCAGTACTTC,CASSPGHREETQYF
TRBJ2-3,TRBD2,TRBV29-1,.,TGCAGCGTTCGGCTGGCGGGAGTAGCGGATCTTAGCACAGATACGCAGTATTTT,CSVRLAGVADLSTDTQYF
TRBJ2-1,.,TRBV19,.,TGTGCCAGTAGTATAGGTCGCAGCGGCTATGAGCAGTTCTTC,CASSIGRSGYEQFF
TRBJ2-7,.,TRBV6-4,.,TGTGCCAGCAGTACCGGGGCAGGGGTTCTGTACTTC,CASSTGAGVLYF
TRBJ2-7,TRBD1,TRBV6-6,.,TGTGCCAGCAGTTACTCGGACAGGAGCTCCTACGGGCAGTACTTC,CASSYSDRSSYGQYF
TRBJ1-3,.,TRBV25-1,.,TGTGCCAGCAGTGCCCGTGGGGGCACTGGAAACACCATATATTTT,CASSARGGTGNTIYF
TRBJ2-7,TRBD1,TRBV28,.,TGTGCCAGCAGTTTAGGTGGACAGGGGGCGATCTACGAGCAGTACTTC,CASSLGGQGAIYEQYF
TRBJ1-2,.,TRBV5-6,.,TGTGCCAGCAGCTTGGGACGGGGAACATATCTCTATGGCTACACCTTC,CASSLGRGTYLYGYTF
TRBJ1-1,TRBD1,TRBV2,.,TGTGCCAGCAGGCCGGACAGGGACACTGAAGCTTTCTTT,CASRPDRDTEAFF
TRBJ1-1,.,TRBV6-5,.,TGTGCCAGCAGTTACTCCGGAGGGGCCATTAACACTGAAGCTTTCTTT,CASSYSGGAINTEAFF
TRBJ1-5,.,TRBV6-5,.,TGTGCCAGCAGTGCAGGGTTAGGTCAGCCCCAGCATTTT,CASSAGLGQPQHF
TRBJ1-1,.,TRBV19,.,TGTGCCAGTAGGCAGGGTCGGGCGAAGAACACTGAAGCTTTCTTT,CASRQGRAKNTEAFF
TRBJ2-1,TRBD2,TRBV27,.,TGTGCCAGCAGATTAAGACTAGCGGGGGGGCAAGACAATGAGCAGTTCTTC,CASRLRLAGGQDNEQFF
TRBJ2-7,TRBD2,TRBV15,.,TGTGCCACCAGCAGAGATGTCGCGGGGGGTGGGATGCAGTACTTC,CATSRDVAGGGMQYF
TRBJ2-7,TRBD1,TRBV5-1,.,TGCGCCAGCAGCTTGGGCATCCCTAAGGGGGCTTGGGAGCAGTACTTC,CASSLGIPKGAWEQYF
TRBJ2-7,TRBD1,TRBV13,.,TGTGCCAGCAGCTTAGAGGACAGGGCTTCGTCAACCCCCCGCCTTAAGTACTTC,CASSLEDRASSTPRLKYF
TRBJ2-7,.,TRBV6-1,.,TGTGCCAGCAGTGACCCCCTGAGCTCCTACGAGCAGTACTTC,CASSDPLSSYEQYF
TRBJ1-2,TRBD1,TRBV2,.,TGTGCCAGCATCCTGGGACAGGGAAACTATGGCTACACCTTC,CASILGQGNYGYTF
TRBJ2-1,.,TRBV4-1,few,TGCGCCAGCAGCCAGGGGCTAGGGAATGAGCAGTTCTTC,CASSQGLGNEQFF
TRBJ1-1,TRBD1,TRBV5-6,few,TGTGCCAGCAGCTCCGGGATGACAGGGATATATACTGAAGCTTTCTTT,CASSSGMTGIYTEAFF
TRBJ2-3,TRBD1,TRBV6-5,once,TGTGCCAGCAGTTACCACAGGGGGCTAAGCACAGATACGCAGTATTTT,CASSYHRGLSTDTQYF
TRBJ1-1,.,TRBV5-8,.,TGTGCCAGCAGCTTGCAGGGATGGCACACTGAAGCTTTCTTT,CASSLQGWHTEAFF
TRBJ1-1,.,TRBV5-6,.,TGTGCCAGCAGCTTGGATTTAGGGGAGGTCAACACTGAAGCTTTCTTT,CASSLDLGEVNTEAFF
TRBJ2-2,.,TRBV7-6,.,TGTGCCAGCAGCTTAGAGGGGGGGCTTGTCACCGGGGAGCTGTTTTTT,CASSLEGGLVTGELFF
TRBJ1-2,TRBD1,TRBV5-1,.,TGCGCCAGCAGGGGACAGACTAACTATGGCTACACCTTC,CASRGQTNYGYTF
TRBJ2-1,.,TRBV7-3,.,TGTGCCAGCAGCAACCCTGGGCCGACCTACAATGAGCAGTTCTTC,CASSNPGPTYNEQFF
TRBJ2-1,.,TRBV5-6,.,TGTGCCAGCAGCTTGGCCAGCGGGACACGAAATGAGCAGTTCTTC,CASSLASGTRNEQFF
TRBJ2-7,.,TRBV2,.,TGTGCCAGCAACCCCAGTTTCTACGAGCAGTACTTC,CASNPSFYEQYF
TRBJ1-2,.,TRBV5-4,.,TGTGCCAGCAGCTTGGCACGCGGAGGGGCCTATGGCTACACCTTC,CASSLARGGAYGYTF
TRBJ2-3,.,TRBV6-1,.,TGTGCCAGCAGAGTGGCAGGGTCCGATACGCAGTATTTT,CASRVAGSDTQYF
TRBJ2-3,TRBD1,TRBV11-3,once,TGTGCCAGCAGCCGCGGGACAGGGGCTTCAGATACGCAGTATTTT,CASSRGTGASDTQYF
TRBJ1-5,.,TRBV7-8,once,TGTGCCAGCAGCTTGCGCAGGTTTGTGGATCAGCCCCAGCATTTT,CASSLRRFVDQPQHF
TRBJ2-7,TRBD2,TRBV28,once,TGTGCCAGCAGTACATTGGGGGGGGGAGTGGGCGAGCAGTACTTC,CASSTLGGGVGEQYF
TRBJ2-1,.,TRBV7-9,.,TGTGCCAGCAGCTTGGGGCTAGCGGAGCAGTTCTTC,CASSLGLAEQFF
TRBJ2-5,.,TRBV28,.,TGTGCCAGCAGTTCTCAGACAGGCGATCGGAAGACCCAGTACTTC,CASSSQTGDRKTQYF
TRBJ2-3,.,TRBV9,.,TGTGCCAGCAGCGTAGTGACGGGGGGCACAGATACGCAGTATTTT,CASSVVTGGTDTQYF
TRBJ2-1,TRBD2,TRBV7-7,.,TGTGCCAGCAGCCAGACAACGGGGGGGCTGGGTGAGCAGTTCTTC,CASSQTTGGLGEQFF
TRBJ2-3,TRBD2,TRBV7-8,.,TGTGCCAGCAGCTCCCACATCGGGACTAGCGGGGGAGATACGCAGTATTTT,CASSSHIGTSGGDTQYF
TRBJ1-2,TRBD1,TRBV6-1,.,TGTGCCAGCGGGAAGAGGGACAGCCCCAACTCAGGCTACACCTTC,CASGKRDSPNSGYTF
TRBJ2-7,.,TRBV6-1,.,TGTGCCAGCAGTGAAGTCGCAGGGTCTTCCTACGAGCAGTACTTC,CASSEVAGSSYEQYF
TRBJ1-1,.,TRBV27,.,TGTGCCAGCAGTTTTAGGGGTCTCCGGACTGAAGCTTTCTTT,CASSFRGLRTEAFF
TRBJ1-6,.,TRBV4-3,.,TGCGCCAGCAGCCAACGGTTCAATTCACCCCTCCACTTT,CASSQRFNSPLHF
TRBJ2-3,TRBD2,TRBV29-1,.,TGCAGCCTTCTAGCGGGGAGGCCTACAGATACGCAGTATTTT,CSLLAGRPTDTQYF
TRBJ1-4,TRBD1,TRBV27,.,TGTGCCAGCAGTCAAACAGGGGGGAGGGCGGCTAATGAAAAACTGTTTTTT,CASSQTGGRAANEKLFF
TRBJ2-2,TRBD1,TRBV12-5,.,TGTGCTAGTGGTTTCAGTACAGGGACAGACACCGGGGAGCTGTTTTTT,CASGFSTGTDTGELFF
TRBJ2-1,TRBD2,TRBV29-1,.,TGCAGCGTTGCTCCGGGGGGGCCTGAGCAGTTCTTC,CSVAPGGPEQFF